The rows below give T cell receptor beta chains drawn from one sample of a study of OX40 agonist ivuxolimab in advanced cancers. The protocol was immunoSEQ multiplex PCR, while the TCRdb copy is restricted to in-frame clones and leaves out a portion. Of around 55,000 clones in the sample, approximately 90% are singletons; the top ten hold more than 9%. The sample here was CD4+ or CD8+ T cells sorted from blood, taken in a trial of the OX40 agonist ivuxolimab. Every receptor here comes from an adult with an advanced solid tumor such as melanoma, head and neck, liver or kidney cancer. The CDR3 runs from the conserved cysteine through the conserved F or W. The D gene is left open where the match is weak. Only some rows state a clone size, as once, few, many or a class for expanded clones.

size	D	V	J	CDR3	DNA
-	-	TRBV6-1	TRBJ1-5	CASRVAGDSNQPQHF	TGTGCCAGCAGGGTGGCAGGGGATAGCAATCAGCCCCAGCATTTT
-	TRBD1	TRBV9	TRBJ1-1	CASSVAGGGEAFF	TGTGCCAGCAGCGTAGCAGGGGGCGGTGAAGCTTTCTTT
-	-	TRBV7-8	TRBJ2-7	CASSLAGTPYEQYF	TGTGCCAGCAGCCTAGCCGGGACTCCCTACGAGCAGTACTTC
few	-	TRBV10-3	TRBJ2-1	CATQVGGGFSYNEQFF	TGTGCCACTCAGGTGGGCGGAGGCTTCTCCTACAATGAGCAGTTCTTC
-	-	TRBV28	TRBJ2-1	CASSLSTGYGVNEQFF	TGTGCCAGCAGTTTAAGTACAGGGTATGGAGTGAATGAGCAGTTCTTC
once	TRBD1	TRBV6-5	TRBJ2-1	CASSYTRQGYEQFF	TGTGCCAGCAGTTACACACGACAGGGGTATGAGCAGTTCTTC
-	-	TRBV5-1	TRBJ2-1	CASSLNWGFVDEQFF	TGCGCCAGCAGCTTAAACTGGGGGTTCGTCGATGAGCAGTTCTTC
-	TRBD1	TRBV27	TRBJ1-2	CASSSKGQGHRNYGYTF	TGTGCCAGCAGTTCTAAGGGACAGGGACATCGGAACTATGGCTACACCTTC
-	TRBD2	TRBV29-1	TRBJ2-1	CSVGASGTYNEQFF	TGCAGCGTTGGGGCTAGCGGGACCTACAATGAGCAGTTCTTC
-	-	TRBV4-1	TRBJ1-5	CASSQEDRRNQPQHF	TGCGCCAGCAGCCAAGAAGACAGGAGAAATCAGCCCCAGCATTTT
-	-	TRBV9	TRBJ1-5	CASSVGHKDQPQHF	TGTGCCAGCAGCGTAGGGCATAAAGATCAGCCCCAGCATTTT
-	-	TRBV13	TRBJ1-5	CASSLGNRNQPQHF	TGTGCCAGCAGCTTAGGGAACCGAAATCAGCCCCAGCATTTT
-	-	TRBV7-2	TRBJ2-1	CASRRVSYNEQFF	TGTGCCAGCAGACGAGTCTCCTACAATGAGCAGTTCTTC
-	-	TRBV5-6	TRBJ1-1	CASSFGTGWNTEAFF	TGTGCCAGCAGCTTTGGTACAGGGTGGAACACTGAAGCTTTCTTT
-	TRBD2	TRBV7-9	TRBJ2-7	CASSPGLAGVHEQYF	TGTGCCAGCAGCCCGGGACTAGCGGGAGTCCACGAGCAGTACTTC
-	-	TRBV5-1	TRBJ2-1	CASSLVPLGESEQFF	TGCGCCAGCAGCTTGGTCCCCTTGGGGGAGAGTGAGCAGTTCTTC
once	TRBD2	TRBV5-4	TRBJ2-4	CASSWTSAREAKNIQYF	TGTGCCAGCAGCTGGACTAGCGCCAGGGAGGCCAAAAACATTCAGTACTTC
-	-	TRBV29-1	TRBJ2-1	CSADATYNEQFF	TGCAGCGCTGACGCTACCTACAATGAGCAGTTCTTC
-	TRBD2	TRBV28	TRBJ2-5	CASSPGLAGGPYQETQYF	TGTGCCAGCAGCCCTGGACTAGCGGGAGGCCCGTACCAAGAGACCCAGTACTTC
-	TRBD1	TRBV5-6	TRBJ1-1	CASSLPGGPEAFF	TGTGCCAGCAGCTTACCAGGGGGCCCTGAAGCTTTCTTT
-	-	TRBV28	TRBJ2-5	CASSLELTAQETQYF	TGTGCCAGCAGTTTAGAACTAACAGCTCAAGAGACCCAGTACTTC
-	-	TRBV30	TRBJ1-1	CAWSVTAGAEAFF	TGTGCCTGGAGTGTAACTGCGGGCGCTGAAGCTTTCTTT
-	-	TRBV19	TRBJ1-5	CASTQTNQPQHF	TGTGCCAGTACCCAGACCAATCAGCCCCAGCATTTT
once	-	TRBV18	TRBJ2-1	CASSLPWGGPRGGRDFNEQFF	TGTGCCAGCTCACTTCCGTGGGGGGGGCCCCGAGGAGGGAGAGACTTCAATGAGCAGTTCTTC
-	-	TRBV11-1	TRBJ1-1	CASSLAPNTEAFF	TGTGCCAGCAGCTTAGCTCCGAACACTGAAGCTTTCTTT
-	-	TRBV9	TRBJ2-1	CASSPEGGNSYNEQFF	TGTGCCAGCAGCCCAGAGGGGGGGAACTCCTACAATGAGCAGTTCTTC
-	TRBD1	TRBV2	TRBJ2-7	CASSLDRVHEQHF	TGTGCCAGCAGTTTGGACAGGGTCCACGAGCAGCACTTC
-	-	TRBV19	TRBJ2-1	CASAEVTYNEQFF	TGTGCCAGTGCCGAGGTCACCTACAATGAGCAGTTCTTC
once	-	TRBV5-6	TRBJ2-7	CASTAAGGDEQYF	TGTGCCAGCACCGCTGCCGGCGGGGACGAGCAGTACTTC
-	-	TRBV4-3	TRBJ2-2	CASSQDQGVVNTGELFF	TGCGCCAGCAGCCAAGATCAAGGGGTTGTGAACACCGGGGAGCTGTTTTTT
-	-	TRBV5-1	TRBJ1-1	CASSLAGENTEAFF	TGCGCCAGCAGCTTGGCGGGTGAGAACACTGAAGCTTTCTTT
-	TRBD2	TRBV9	TRBJ2-3	CASSVGGGRDADTQYF	TGTGCCAGCAGCGTAGGGGGGGGACGGGACGCAGATACGCAGTATTTT
-	-	TRBV7-2	TRBJ2-3	CASSSRGTSPSTDTQYF	TGTGCCAGCAGCTCTCGGGGGACTTCTCCTAGCACAGATACGCAGTATTTT
-	-	TRBV28	TRBJ2-3	CASSSFRKDTQYF	TGTGCCAGCAGTTCTTTTAGGAAAGATACGCAGTATTTT
-	TRBD1	TRBV12-5	TRBJ1-1	CASGLGGQPMNTEAFF	TGTGCTAGTGGTTTGGGGGGACAGCCTATGAACACTGAAGCTTTCTTT
-	-	TRBV5-4	TRBJ2-1	CASSSLGNEQFF	TGTGCCAGCAGCTCGCTAGGAAATGAGCAGTTCTTC
-	TRBD1	TRBV2	TRBJ2-1	CASSEVRDSSPPYNEQFF	TGTGCCAGCAGTGAAGTCCGGGACAGCAGCCCTCCCTACAATGAGCAGTTCTTC
once	TRBD1	TRBV6-5	TRBJ1-2	CASSSRTGVRGYTF	TGTGCCAGCAGTTCGCGGACAGGCGTTCGGGGCTACACCTTC
-	TRBD2	TRBV15	TRBJ2-3	CATSRGTSGLSTDTQYF	TGTGCCACCAGCAGGGGGACTAGCGGGCTTAGCACAGATACGCAGTATTTT
-	-	TRBV27	TRBJ1-1	CASSSLSGSTEAFF	TGTGCCAGCAGTTCCCTCTCAGGGAGTACTGAAGCTTTCTTT
-	TRBD1	TRBV14	TRBJ2-1	CASAIDRGVNNEQFF	TGTGCCAGCGCGATCGACAGGGGAGTCAACAATGAGCAGTTCTTC
-	-	TRBV29-1	TRBJ1-4	CSVGEQSANEKLFF	TGCAGCGTGGGGGAACAGTCGGCTAATGAAAAACTGTTTTTT
-	-	TRBV28	TRBJ1-2	CASSLGAQGGGYTF	TGTGCCAGCAGTTTGGGTGCGCAGGGTGGAGGCTACACCTTC
once	-	TRBV29-1	TRBJ1-5	CSALLEGTQPQHF	TGCAGCGCCTTACTCGAGGGGACTCAGCCCCAGCATTTT
-	TRBD1	TRBV6-6	TRBJ2-1	CASSQTGGEQFF	TGTGCCAGCAGTCAGACAGGGGGTGAGCAGTTCTTC
-	-	TRBV5-4	TRBJ2-1	CASSLALADNEQFF	TGTGCCAGCAGCTTGGCCCTGGCGGACAATGAGCAGTTCTTC
-	-	TRBV13	TRBJ2-7	CASSPGPAAYEQYF	TGTGCCAGCAGCCCCGGGCCCGCGGCCTACGAGCAGTACTTC
-	-	TRBV9	TRBJ2-3	CASSVGSSTDTQYF	TGTGCCAGCAGCGTAGGCAGTAGCACAGATACGCAGTATTTT
-	-	TRBV6-1	TRBJ2-7	CASSEAYLPYEQYF	TGTGCCAGCAGTGAAGCCTATCTCCCCTACGAGCAGTACTTC
-	TRBD2	TRBV7-9	TRBJ2-2	CASSYSITLAATGELFF	TGTGCCAGCAGCTACTCTATCACACTAGCGGCTACCGGGGAGCTGTTTTTT
-	TRBD1	TRBV6-1	TRBJ1-4	CASRLDRGANEKLFF	TGTGCCAGCAGATTGGACAGGGGAGCTAATGAAAAACTGTTTTTT
-	-	TRBV28	TRBJ2-7	CASSLGSEQYF	TGTGCCAGCAGTTTGGGTAGCGAGCAGTACTTC
-	TRBD1	TRBV9	TRBJ1-1	CASSHGTGNTEAFF	TGTGCCAGCAGCCATGGGACAGGGAACACTGAAGCTTTCTTT
-	TRBD2	TRBV11-2	TRBJ2-1	CASIRPVRTSGRLLNEQFF	TGTGCCAGCATCCGTCCCGTGCGGACTAGCGGGAGGTTGCTCAATGAGCAGTTCTTC